This T cell receptor (beta chain) was sequenced in a study of blood T cell repertoires in COVID-19. Looking at the study overall: From the United States, Italy and Spain came samples of acute and convalescent COVID-19. T cells, B-cell-depleted T cells, or PBMCs supplied cDNA or gDNA.

The germline V and J ends were trimmed by 4 bases and 1 base, with 11 bases remaining between them. CDR1 SGDLS and CDR2 YYNGEE come from the germline V gene. This CDR3 is 14 amino acids long. Original methodology: Reference gene primers were amplified, and this amplification served to estimate nucleated cell counts. This table comes from immunoSEQ multiplex PCR, and its TCRdb copy is limited to in-frame clones, with some not included. The DNA gave D and trimming, while V, J and clone size come from that table. Altogether about 100,000 clones are present, almost 90% being singletons, with the ten largest covering about 5.3%.

This receptor was taken from a human donor in a cohort sampled during active COVID-19. V usage is TRBV9 and J usage is TRBJ1-1; D is undetermined. Sequencing was performed on peripheral blood. CDR3 amino acids: CASSRRGANTEAFF. For the CDR3, the DNA is TGTGCCAGCAGCCGCCGGGGAGCGAACACTGAAGCTTTCTTT. Full variable domain (outside the CDR3, taken from reference TRBV9 and TRBJ1-1): DSGVTQTPKHLITATGQRVTLRCSPRSGDLSVYWYQQSLDQGLQFLIQYYNGEERAKGNILERFSAQQFPDLHSELNLSSLELGDSALYFCASSRRGANTEAFFGQGTRLTVV.